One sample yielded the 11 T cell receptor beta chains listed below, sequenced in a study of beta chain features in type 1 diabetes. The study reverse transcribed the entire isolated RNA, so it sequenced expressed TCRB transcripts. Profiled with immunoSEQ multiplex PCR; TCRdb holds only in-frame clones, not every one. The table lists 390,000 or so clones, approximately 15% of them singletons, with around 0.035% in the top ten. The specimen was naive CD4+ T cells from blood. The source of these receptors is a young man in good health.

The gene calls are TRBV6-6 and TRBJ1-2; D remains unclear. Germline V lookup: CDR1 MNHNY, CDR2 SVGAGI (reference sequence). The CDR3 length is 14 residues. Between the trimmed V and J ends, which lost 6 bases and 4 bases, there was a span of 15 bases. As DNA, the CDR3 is TGTGCCAGCAGCCTACAAGGAGGAGGCTATGGCTACACCTTC. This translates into CASSLQGGGYGYTF.

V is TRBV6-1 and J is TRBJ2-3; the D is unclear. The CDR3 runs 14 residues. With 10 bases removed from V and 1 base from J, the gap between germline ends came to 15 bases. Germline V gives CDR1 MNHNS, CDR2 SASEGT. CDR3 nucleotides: TGTGCCACCTGGAGAAACTGGGGCACAGATACGCAGTATTTT. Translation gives CATWRNWGTDTQYF.

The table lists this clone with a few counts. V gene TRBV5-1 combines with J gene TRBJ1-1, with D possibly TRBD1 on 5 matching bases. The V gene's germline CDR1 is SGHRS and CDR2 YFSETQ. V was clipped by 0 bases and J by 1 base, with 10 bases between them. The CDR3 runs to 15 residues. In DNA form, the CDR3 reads TGCGCCAGCAGCTTGGCCGGGGGACCGAACACTGAAGCTTTCTTT. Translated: CASSLAGGPNTEAFF.

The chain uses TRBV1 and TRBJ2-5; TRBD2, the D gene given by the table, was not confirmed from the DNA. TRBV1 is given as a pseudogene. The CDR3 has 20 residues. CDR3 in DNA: TGCACCAGCAGCTCTAGACTAGCGGCCCAACTCATCACGTACCAAGAGACCCAGTACTTC. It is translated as CTSSSRLAAQLITYQETQYF.

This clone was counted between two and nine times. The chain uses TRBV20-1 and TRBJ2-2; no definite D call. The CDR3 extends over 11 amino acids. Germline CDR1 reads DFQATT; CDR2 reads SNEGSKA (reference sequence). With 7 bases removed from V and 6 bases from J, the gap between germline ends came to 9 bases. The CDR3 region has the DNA TGCAGTGTCTCGTGGGCCGGGGAGCTGTTTTTT. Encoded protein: CSVSWAGELFF.

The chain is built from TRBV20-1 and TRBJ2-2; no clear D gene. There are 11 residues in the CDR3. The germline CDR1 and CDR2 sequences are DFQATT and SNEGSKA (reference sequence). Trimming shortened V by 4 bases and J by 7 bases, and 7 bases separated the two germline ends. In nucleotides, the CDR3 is TGCAGTGCTACGCTCGGCGGGGAGCTGTTTTTT. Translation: CSATLGGELFF.

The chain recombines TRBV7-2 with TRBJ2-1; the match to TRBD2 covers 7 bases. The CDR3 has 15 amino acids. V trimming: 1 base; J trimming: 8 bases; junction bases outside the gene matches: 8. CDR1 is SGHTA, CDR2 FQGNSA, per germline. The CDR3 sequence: CASSLEVHRGDEQFF. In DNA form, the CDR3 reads TGTGCCAGCAGCTTAGAAGTCCATCGGGGGGATGAGCAGTTCTTC. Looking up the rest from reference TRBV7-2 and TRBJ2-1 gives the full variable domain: GAGVSQSPSNKVTEKGKDVELRCDPISGHTALYWYRQSLGQGLEFLIYFQGNSAPDKSGLPSDRFSAERTGGSVSTLTIQRTQQEDSAVYLCASSLEVHRGDEQFFGPGTRLTVL.

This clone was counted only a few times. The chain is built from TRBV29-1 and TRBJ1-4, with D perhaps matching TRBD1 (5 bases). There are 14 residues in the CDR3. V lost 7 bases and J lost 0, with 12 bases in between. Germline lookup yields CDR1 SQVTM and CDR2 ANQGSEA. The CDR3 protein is CSAGVDATNEKLFF. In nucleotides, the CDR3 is TGCAGCGCGGGGGTCGACGCAACTAATGAAAAACTGTTTTTT.

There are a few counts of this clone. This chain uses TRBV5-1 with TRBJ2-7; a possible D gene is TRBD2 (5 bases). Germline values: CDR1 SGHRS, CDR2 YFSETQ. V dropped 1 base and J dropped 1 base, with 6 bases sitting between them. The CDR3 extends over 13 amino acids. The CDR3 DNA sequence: TGCGCCAGCAGCTTGCGGGGATCCTACGAGCAGTACTTC. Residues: CASSLRGSYEQYF. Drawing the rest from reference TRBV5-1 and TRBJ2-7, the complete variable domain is KAGVTQTPRYLIKTRGQQVTLSCSPISGHRSVSWYQQTPGQGLQFLFEYFSETQRNKGNFPGRFSGRQFSNSRSEMNVSTLELGDSALYLCASSLRGSYEQYFGPGTRLTVT.

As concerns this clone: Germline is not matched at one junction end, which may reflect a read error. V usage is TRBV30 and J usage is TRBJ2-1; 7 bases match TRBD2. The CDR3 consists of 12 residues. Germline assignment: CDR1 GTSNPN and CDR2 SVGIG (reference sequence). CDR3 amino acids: CAWSVLPGGEIF. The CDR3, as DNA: TGTGCCTGGAGTGTACTACCGGGAGGAGAGATCTTC.

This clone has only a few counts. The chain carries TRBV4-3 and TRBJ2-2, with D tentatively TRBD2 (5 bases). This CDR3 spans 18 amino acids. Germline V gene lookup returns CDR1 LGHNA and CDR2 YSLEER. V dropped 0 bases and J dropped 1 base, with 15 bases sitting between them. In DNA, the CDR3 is TGCGCCAGCAGCCAAGACCCCCGGCAGCGGAGGAACACCGGGGAGCTGTTTTTT. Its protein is CASSQDPRQRRNTGELFF.